The clone carrying this T cell receptor (beta chain) showed up many times. Antigen specificity is unknown. Per germline, CDR1 SEHNR and CDR2 FQNEAQ (reference sequence). This CDR3 comprises 17 residues. After removal of 5 bases from V and 4 bases from J, the junction contained 10 bases not matched to a gene. Unique molecular identifiers were built into the TCRbeta library. TCRdb used MiXCR to reprocess the PCR reads, holding one entry per CDR3 protein. This table has 150,000 to 250,000 distinct CDR3 sequences, approximately 6.8% appearing once. This sample is part of a study of T-cell reconstitution after alpha-beta-depleted transplantation in children. Study-wide results and limits: Surviving recipient T cells and intrathymic progenitors accounted for some patients' high TCRbeta diversity at day 60.

The chain joins TRBV7-9 to TRBJ2-1; 11 bases match TRBD2. Specimen: PBMCs, collected before TCRalphabeta/CD19-depleted stem cell transplant. The sequence came from a girl under three years old with combined immunodeficiency, due to receive a stem cell transplant. The CDR3 region is CASSILAGDFPYNEQFF. As DNA, the CDR3 is TGTGCCAGCAGCATACTAGCGGGGGATTTTCCTTACAATGAGCAGTTCTTC.